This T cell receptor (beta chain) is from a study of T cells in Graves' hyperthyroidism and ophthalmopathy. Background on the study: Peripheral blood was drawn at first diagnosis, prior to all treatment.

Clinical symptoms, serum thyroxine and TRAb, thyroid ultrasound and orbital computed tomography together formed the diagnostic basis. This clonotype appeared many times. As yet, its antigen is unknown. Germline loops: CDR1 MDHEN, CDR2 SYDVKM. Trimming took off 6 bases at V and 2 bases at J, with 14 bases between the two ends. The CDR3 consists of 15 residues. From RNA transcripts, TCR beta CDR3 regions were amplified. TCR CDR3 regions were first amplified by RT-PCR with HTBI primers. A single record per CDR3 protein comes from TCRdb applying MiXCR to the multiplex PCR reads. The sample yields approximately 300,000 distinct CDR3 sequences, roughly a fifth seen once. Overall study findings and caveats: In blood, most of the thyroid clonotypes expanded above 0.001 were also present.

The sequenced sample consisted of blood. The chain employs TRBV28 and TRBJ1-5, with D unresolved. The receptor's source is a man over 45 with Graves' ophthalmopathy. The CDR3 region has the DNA TGTGCCAGCAGACCTCGGGAGGGTGGCAATCAGCCCCAGCATTTT. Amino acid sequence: CASRPREGGNQPQHF.